This T cell receptor (beta chain) was profiled in a study of blood T cell repertoires in COVID-19. For the study at large: Donors in the United States, Italy and Spain gave samples during acute or convalescent COVID-19. The cDNA or gDNA used as material had been derived from T cells, B-cell-depleted T cells, or PBMCs.

Per germline, CDR1 MNHEY and CDR2 SVGEGT. J lost 9 bases, V lost 5 bases, and 7 bases had no gene match. The CDR3 loop spans 13 amino acids. In the original processing: Reference gene primer amplification gave estimated nucleated cell counts. Only in-frame clones appear in the TCRdb table, and some are missing; sequencing was by immunoSEQ multiplex PCR. V and J calls and clone size come straight from that table; D and trimming were deduced from the DNA. The data show over 120,000 clones, around 83% seen once. Sequences were obtained from peripheral blood. This sequence originates from a man in his 60s with active or convalescent COVID-19. V and J are TRBV6-2 or TRBV6-3 and TRBJ2-1; TRBD2 matches 7 bases. The CDR3 loop is CASSDPRTSEQFF. CDR3 sequence (DNA): TGTGCCAGCAGTGACCCTCGGACTAGTGAGCAGTTCTTC.